One sample yielded the 10 T cell receptor beta chains listed below, sequenced in a study of blood T cells in healthy people across ages. A second PCR, run for roughly 7 to 12 cycles, used a sample-barcoded 5' primer plus a J-beta primer mix. A single record per CDR3 protein comes from TCRdb applying MiXCR to the 5' RACE reads. In the table there are about 780,000 distinct CDR3 sequences, about 42% of which are singletons. The source material was blood. These receptors originate from an elderly man in good health.

The chain employs TRBV12-3 or TRBV12-4 and TRBJ2-7, with D perhaps matching TRBD2 (6 bases). The CDR3 covers 16 residues. Between the trimmed V and J ends, which lost 4 bases and 1 base, there was a span of 17 bases. Here the CDR3 DNA reads TGTGCCAGCAGTTCTAGGATAGGCGGGGAGTCCTACGAGCAGTACTTC. Translation: CASSSRIGGESYEQYF.

This clonotype was detected once. This sequence joins TRBV15 and TRBJ2-3, with D perhaps given as TRBD1 or TRBD2 (5 bases each). With 0 bases removed from V and 2 bases from J, the gap between germline ends came to 15 bases. CDR1 LNHNV and CDR2 YYDKDF come from the germline V gene (reference sequence). This CDR3 has 17 amino acids. In DNA form, the CDR3 reads TGTGCCACCAGCAGAGATGGGGCTAGCTTAACCACAGATACGCAGTATTTT. The encoded protein is CATSRDGASLTTDTQYF. The complete variable domain, with remaining parts taken from reference TRBV15 and TRBJ2-3, reads DAMVIQNPRYQVTQFGKPVTLSCSQTLNHNVMYWYQQKSSQAPKLLFHYYDKDFNNEADTPDNFQSRRPNTSFCFLDIRSPGLGDTAMYLCATSRDGASLTTDTQYFGPGTRLTVL.

This chain links TRBV6-2 or TRBV6-3 with TRBJ2-7; tentative D call: TRBD1 (5 bases). The length of the CDR3 is 17 residues. V lost 0 bases to trimming and J lost 0 bases, with 15 bases between them. Germline V gene sequence: CDR1 MNHEY, CDR2 SVGEGT. The DNA of the CDR3 is TGTGCCAGCAGTTACTCGAAGCATGAAACAGGCTCCTACGAGCAGTACTTC. Amino acids: CASSYSKHETGSYEQYF.

The rearrangement joins TRBV20-1 to TRBJ2-1, with 7 bases aligning to TRBD2. This CDR3 has 14 residues. Unmatched junction bases numbered 8, after V lost 3 bases and J lost 6 bases. Germline V gene lookup returns CDR1 DFQATT and CDR2 SNEGSKA (reference sequence). In nucleotides, the CDR3 is TGCAGTGCTAGTTCGGGGGGAGCGGTCAATGAGCAGTTCTTC. Translated, it gives CSASSGGAVNEQFF.

The V call is TRBV24-1, the J call TRBJ1-5; no firm D call. Germline values: CDR1 KGHDR, CDR2 SFDVKD. The CDR3 runs to 14 residues. Trimming removed 6 bases at V and 6 bases at J, with 14 bases between. The CDR3 DNA sequence: TGTGCCACCAGTACTGGGTCGGTGGTTCAGCCCCAGCATTTT. Translating it yields CATSTGSVVQPQHF.

In its sample, this clonotype was seen a few times. This chain uses TRBV20-1 with TRBJ2-5; TRBD1 is a possible D gene (6 bases). The germline V and J ends were trimmed by 4 bases and 4 bases, with 19 bases remaining between them. Per germline, CDR1 DFQATT and CDR2 SNEGSKA (reference sequence). The CDR3 has 15 residues. The DNA for the CDR3 is TGCAGTGCTATGCCACAGGGTGTCTCTAGAGAGACCCAGTACTTC. This sequence encodes CSAMPQGVSRETQYF.

V gene TRBV5-1 combines with J gene TRBJ2-7; 7 nucleotides match TRBD1. V lost 8 bases and J lost 2; bases outside the gene matches: 13. Germline CDR1 SGHRS, CDR2 YFSETQ. This CDR3 region has 15 residues. In nucleotides, the CDR3 is TGCGCCAGTCGCCCTCTGGCCCAGGGGGCCTACGAGCAGTACTTC. Protein sequence: CASRPLAQGAYEQYF.

This clonotype was counted between two and nine times. V usage is TRBV6-2 or TRBV6-3 and J usage is TRBJ1-1; D gene uncertain. The ends were cut back, 0 bases at V and 6 bases at J, with 11 bases in the middle. Germline values: CDR1 MNHEY, CDR2 SVGEGT. The CDR3 totals 14 residues. The CDR3 reads CASSYSRPGPEAFF. For the CDR3, the DNA is TGTGCCAGCAGTTACTCGAGGCCGGGTCCTGAAGCTTTCTTT.

This clonotype was detected a few times. The chain recombines TRBV7-2 with TRBJ2-7; TRBD1 agrees at 10 bases. This CDR3 is 11 amino acids long. The germline V gene encodes CDR1 SGHTA and CDR2 FQGNSA. CDR3 amino acids: CAAGTGDEQYF. The DNA of the CDR3 is TGTGCTGCTGGGACAGGGGACGAGCAGTACTTC.

This chain links TRBV3-1 with TRBJ1-6; D might be TRBD1 (5 bases). Germline CDR1 is LGHDT and CDR2 is YNNKEL (reference sequence). The V gene lost 0 bases and the J gene lost 6 bases, with 15 bases spanning the gap. The CDR3 consists of 17 residues. In DNA, the CDR3 is TGTGCCAGCAGCCAAGAAATCTCAGGGTCGGGTAATTCACCCCTCCACTTT. Protein: CASSQEISGSGNSPLHF.